These T cell receptor beta chains were read from a single sample in a study of shared clonotypes between healthy human individuals. Clones were read by immunoSEQ multiplex PCR, and TCRdb kept only the in-frame ones, dropping some. The sample comprises 2 million to 2.5 million clones, around 95% of which are singletons, and around 0.13% rests with the top ten. Sequencing used naive CD4+ T cells sorted from blood. The receptors here all came from a man in his late teens or twenties in good health. Each CDR3 is given with its conserved first and last residue. D genes are given only for firm matches.

D gene: -; J gene: TRBJ1-1; V gene: TRBV27; CDR3 protein: CASSLLAGNTEAFF; CDR3 DNA: TGTGCCAGCAGTTTATTGGCGGGGAACACTGAAGCTTTCTTT
D gene: -; J gene: TRBJ1-6; V gene: TRBV7-8; CDR3 protein: CASSFVAGKYVNSPLHF; CDR3 DNA: TGTGCCAGCAGCTTTGTGGCGGGAAAGTACGTAAATTCACCCCTCCACTTT
D gene: -; J gene: TRBJ1-6; V gene: TRBV2; CDR3 protein: CASSLSRGLNSPLHF; CDR3 DNA: TGTGCCAGCAGTCTTAGCAGGGGCCTTAATTCACCCCTCCACTTT
D gene: TRBD2; J gene: TRBJ2-1; V gene: TRBV30; CDR3 protein: CAWSPGLASYNEQFF; CDR3 DNA: TGTGCCTGGAGCCCGGGACTAGCGTCCTACAATGAGCAGTTCTTC
D gene: TRBD1; J gene: TRBJ2-2; V gene: TRBV9; CDR3 protein: CASSARTGGTGELFF; CDR3 DNA: TGTGCCAGCAGCGCCCGGACAGGGGGCACCGGGGAGCTGTTTTTT
D gene: TRBD2; J gene: TRBJ2-1; V gene: TRBV7-2; CDR3 protein: CASSLTSGGYNEQFF; CDR3 DNA: TGTGCCAGCAGCTTAACGAGCGGGGGTTACAATGAGCAGTTCTTC
D gene: TRBD1; J gene: TRBJ2-3; V gene: TRBV6-1; CDR3 protein: CASSRGQTTDTQYF; CDR3 DNA: TGTGCCAGCAGTCGGGGACAGACCACAGATACGCAGTATTTT
D gene: -; J gene: TRBJ2-2; V gene: TRBV30; CDR3 protein: CACGGHGELFF; CDR3 DNA: TGTGCCTGCGGGGGTCACGGGGAGCTGTTTTTT
D gene: -; J gene: TRBJ2-3; V gene: TRBV28; CDR3 protein: CASSLRWWDTQYF; CDR3 DNA: TGTGCCAGCAGTCTCCGGTGGTGGGATACGCAGTATTTT
D gene: -; J gene: TRBJ1-2; V gene: TRBV21-1; CDR3 protein: CASSKERGRVNGANYGYTF; CDR3 DNA: TGTGCCAGCAGCAAAGAACGGGGCAGGGTGAACGGGGCTAACTATGGCTACACCTTC
D gene: -; J gene: TRBJ2-7; V gene: TRBV2; CDR3 protein: CASSMGDGLSYEQYF; CDR3 DNA: TGTGCCAGCAGTATGGGGGACGGACTCTCCTACGAGCAGTACTTC